The following is a T cell receptor beta chain sequence with its context. The antigen is unknown. 5'RACE template switching with UMIs produced the TCR beta cDNA. TCRdb derives one entry per CDR3 protein from the 5' RACE reads, leaving out DNA. The sample yields roughly 390,000 distinct CDR3 sequences, of which the top ten take up about 10%. The entry originates in a study of T cells expressing NK-cell markers. Study findings and constraints: These clonotypes, the leaders elsewhere, also led the CD3+CD56-NKG2C+ fraction in four donors.

From germline, CDR1 is MGHRA and CDR2 YSYEKL. The CDR3 contains 17 residues. Material: blood T cells: a sorted CD56 or NKG2C T cell subset, CD4+ or CD8+ T cells, or bulk PBMC T cells (not recorded which). The V and J genes are TRBV4-1 and TRBJ2-1; there is no DNA to check the TCRdb D call of TRBD2. This clonotype was sampled from a woman between 45 and 65 years old in good health. The CDR3 reads CASSQEASLAGPNEQFF.